The TCR beta chain under discussion was sequenced for a study of early T cells in non-severe SARS-CoV-2 infection. This clonotype showed up just a few times. TCRdb re-called the 5' RACE reads through MiXCR, storing one row per CDR3 protein. The sample consists of around 44,000 distinct CDR3 sequences, roughly 6.6% of them appearing once. Germline CDR1 is SGHNT and CDR2 is YYREEE (reference sequence). V lost 4 bases and J lost 2; bases outside the gene matches: 7. The CDR3 runs 18 residues. This sequence originates from an adult who was a healthcare worker with PCR-confirmed SARS-CoV-2 infection or an uninfected control (not recorded which). The sample in question was whole blood, obtained at baseline. The chain links TRBV5-4 to TRBJ2-3; TRBD2 aligns across 16 bases. CDR3 DNA sequence: TGTGCCAGCAGCCCTGGGACTAGCGGGGGGGTCCTCACAGATACGCAGTATTTT. As protein: CASSPGTSGGVLTDTQYF.